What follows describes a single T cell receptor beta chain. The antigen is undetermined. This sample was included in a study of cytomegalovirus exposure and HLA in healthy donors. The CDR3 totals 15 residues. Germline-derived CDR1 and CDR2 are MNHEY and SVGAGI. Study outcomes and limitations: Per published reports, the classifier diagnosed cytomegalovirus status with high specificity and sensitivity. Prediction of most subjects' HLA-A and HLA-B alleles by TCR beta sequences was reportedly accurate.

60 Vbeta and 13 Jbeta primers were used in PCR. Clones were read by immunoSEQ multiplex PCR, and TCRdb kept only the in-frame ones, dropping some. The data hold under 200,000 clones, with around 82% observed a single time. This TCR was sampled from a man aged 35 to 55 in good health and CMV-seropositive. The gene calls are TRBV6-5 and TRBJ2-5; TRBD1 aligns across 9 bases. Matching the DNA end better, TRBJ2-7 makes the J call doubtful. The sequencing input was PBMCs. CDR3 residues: CASSRRTGVDVEQYF. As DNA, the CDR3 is TGTGCCAGCAGTCGCCGGACAGGGGTCGATGTCGAGCAGTACTTC.